Below, 7 T cell receptor beta chains from the same sample are listed, as sequenced in a study of OX40 agonist ivuxolimab in advanced cancers. Libraries were prepared through the immunoSEQ multiplex PCR assay. This is the immuneACCESS table as TCRdb keeps it, with only in-frame sequences that have V and J called. A part of the clones is gone; compared with another copy, unresolved V genes explain less than half, and the rest is unexplained. Counted in this sample were 80,000 or so clones; approximately 80% of them appeared once. The ten largest make up around 2% of the sample. The sequences come from CD4+ or CD8+ T cells sorted from blood, collected in a trial of the OX40 agonist ivuxolimab. Every receptor here comes from an adult with an advanced solid tumor such as melanoma, head and neck, liver or kidney cancer.

This clone has a handful of counts. V and J are TRBV30 and TRBJ1-1; D possibly corresponds to TRBD1 (5 bases). There are 15 residues in the CDR3. Between the trimmed V and J ends, which lost 3 bases and 0 bases, there was a span of 14 bases. The germline V gene has CDR1 GTSNPN and CDR2 SVGIG (reference sequence). For the CDR3, the DNA is TGTGCCTGGAGCATAAGGGGCGGCCTGAACACTGAAGCTTTCTTT. It encodes CAWSIRGGLNTEAFF.

The CDR3 sequence is CASSLDTGRDTQYF. DNA for the CDR3: TGTGCCAGCAGCTTGGATACAGGGAGGGATACGCAGTATTTT. The chain is built from TRBV7-2 and TRBJ2-3; the D gene could be TRBD1 or TRBD2 (6 bases each). CDR1 SGHTA and CDR2 FQGNSA come from the germline V gene. Trimming removed 3 bases at V and 6 bases at J, with 13 bases between. CDR3 length: 14 residues. The full variable domain, with the rest looked up from reference TRBV7-2 and TRBJ2-3, is GAGVSQSPSNKVTEKGKDVELRCDPISGHTALYWYRQSLGQGLEFLIYFQGNSAPDKSGLPSDRFSAERTGGSVSTLTIQRTQQEDSAVYLCASSLDTGRDTQYFGPGTRLTVL.

The chain has TRBV30 and TRBJ1-5; D not certain. From germline, CDR1 is GTSNPN and CDR2 SVGIG (reference sequence). The CDR3 extends over 15 amino acids. Trimming removed 3 bases from V and 5 bases from J, with 17 bases in between. The CDR3 bases are TGTGCCTGGAGACTGCCCGGCCGCGCCGATCAGCCCCAGCATTTT. As protein: CAWRLPGRADQPQHF.

This clone was detected once. V and J are TRBV2 and TRBJ2-7, with TRBD1 matching 7 bases. The CDR3 sequence is 11 residues long. Per germline, CDR1 SNHLY and CDR2 FYNNEI. V gave up 6 bases and J gave up 6 bases; unmatched junction bases: 2. Here the CDR3 reads CASRQGTEQYF. Written as DNA, the CDR3 is TGTGCCAGCAGACAGGGGACCGAGCAGTACTTC.

V usage is TRBV11-2 and J usage is TRBJ2-1; no reliable D call. Trimming shortened V by 1 base and J by 8 bases, and 6 bases separated the two germline ends. The CDR3 sequence is 12 residues long. Germline V CDR1 and CDR2: SGHAT, FQNNGV. CDR3 sequence: CASSLGGDEQFF. The DNA for the CDR3 is TGTGCCAGCAGCTTAGGTGGGGATGAGCAGTTCTTC.

The chain recombines TRBV18 with TRBJ2-7, with 9 positions matching TRBD1. The germline CDR1 and CDR2 sequences are KGHSH and LQKENI. The CDR3 covers 15 residues. J gave up 6 bases and V 6 bases, and 12 bases lay outside the gene matches. The CDR3 loop reads CASSKTGQGMGEQYF. CDR3 nucleotide sequence: TGTGCCAGCTCGAAAACGGGACAGGGAATGGGCGAGCAGTACTTC.

About this clone: This sample also contains other DNA sequences that code for the same CDR3. V is TRBV7-3 and J is TRBJ2-5; D is unresolved. The CDR3 runs 13 residues. Trimming left V 0 bases short and J 0 bases short, with 2 bases between. Germline V gives CDR1 SGHTA, CDR2 FQGTGA. In DNA form, the CDR3 reads TGTGCCAGCAGCTTAACGAACCAAGAGACCCAGTACTTC. Its protein is CASSLTNQETQYF.